This T cell receptor beta chain comes out of a study of chemoradiotherapy in HPV16-positive cancers. Study-level information: Candidate HPV-specific clones and shared TCR motifs came from two HPV16-positive patients. The study's findings and limits: Non-HPV-specific T cells did not expand in tumors during treatment, whereas candidate HPV-specific clones and E7-related motifs did. HPV-responsive T-cell expansion during chemoradiotherapy was linked to improved recurrence-free survival in HPV16-positive patients.

A note on this clone: Its antigen is still unknown.

The CDR3 covers 15 residues. Germline trimming cut 5 bases from V and 7 bases from J; bases unmatched to any gene: 8. Germline CDR1 MDHEN, CDR2 SYDVKM. The assay was immunoSEQ multiplex PCR, and TCRdb's table has in-frame clones only and misses some. In the table there are roughly 9,000 clones, around 71% of which are singletons. Over chemoradiotherapy, repertoires were sampled more than once. The chain joins TRBV28 to TRBJ1-6; 7 positions agree with TRBD1. This sample was taken from a patient who underwent chemoradiotherapy. This sequence was found in a human donor with HPV-associated anogenital cancer. The CDR3 sequence is CASSLGDRTNSPLHF. CDR3 coding DNA: TGTGCCAGCAGTCTCGGGGACAGAACGAATTCACCCCTCCACTTT. The entire variable domain, with the rest obtained from reference TRBV28 and TRBJ1-6, is as follows: DVKVTQSSRYLVKRTGEKVFLECVQDMDHENMFWYRQDPGLGLRLIYFSYDVKMKEKGDIPEGYSVSREKKERFSLILESASTNQTSMYLCASSLGDRTNSPLHFGNGTRLTVT.